This TCR beta chain was recovered during a study of T cell responses to AZD1222 COVID-19 vaccine. As for the study in general: Second-dose groups at about 4 or about 12 weeks were pooled. Overall study results and limits: The study sampled repertoires only after the peak T cell response.

The germline V gene encodes CDR1 MNHEY and CDR2 SMNVEV (reference sequence). With 3 bases removed from V and 1 base from J, the gap between germline ends came to 10 bases. The CDR3 spans 15 residues. As for this clone: Its cognate antigen is unknown.

TCRdb's copy holds only in-frame clones and misses some; the assay was immunoSEQ multiplex PCR. In the table there are under 130,000 clones, around 96% of which are singletons. The clonotype comes from an adult in good health. This chain connects TRBV27 to TRBJ1-5, with TRBD1 as a possible D gene (6 bases). The sample was peripheral blood, taken on day 0 of AZD1222 vaccination. The CDR3 region has the DNA TGTGCCAGCAGTTTTGGGGGCCCCAGCAATCAGCCCCAGCATTTT. It translates to CASSFGGPSNQPQHF.